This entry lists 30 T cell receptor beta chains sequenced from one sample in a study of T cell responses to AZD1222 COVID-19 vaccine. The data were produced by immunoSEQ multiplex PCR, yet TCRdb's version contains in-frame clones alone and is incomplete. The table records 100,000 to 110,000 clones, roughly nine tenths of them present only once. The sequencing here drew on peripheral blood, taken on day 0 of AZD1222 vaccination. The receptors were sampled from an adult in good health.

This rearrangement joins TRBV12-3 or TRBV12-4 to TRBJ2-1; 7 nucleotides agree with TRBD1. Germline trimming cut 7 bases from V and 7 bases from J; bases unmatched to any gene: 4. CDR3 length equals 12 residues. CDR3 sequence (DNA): TGTGCCAGCACCCTACAGGGGAATGAGCAGTTCTTC. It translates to CASTLQGNEQFF.

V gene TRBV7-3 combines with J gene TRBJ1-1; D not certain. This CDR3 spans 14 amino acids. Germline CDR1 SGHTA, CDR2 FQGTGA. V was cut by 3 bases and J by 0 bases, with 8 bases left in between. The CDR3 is CASSFGSMNTEAFF. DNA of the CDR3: TGTGCCAGCAGCTTTGGCAGCATGAACACTGAAGCTTTCTTT.

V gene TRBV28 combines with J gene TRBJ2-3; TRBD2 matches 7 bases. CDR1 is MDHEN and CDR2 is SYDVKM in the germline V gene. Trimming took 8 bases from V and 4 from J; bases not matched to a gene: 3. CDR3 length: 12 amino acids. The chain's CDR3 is CASRGEADTQYF. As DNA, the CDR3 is TGTGCCAGCCGGGGGGAGGCAGATACGCAGTATTTT.

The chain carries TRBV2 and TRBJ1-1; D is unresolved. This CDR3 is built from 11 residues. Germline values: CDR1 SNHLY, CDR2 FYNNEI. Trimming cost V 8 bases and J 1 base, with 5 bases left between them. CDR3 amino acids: CASVPNTEAFF. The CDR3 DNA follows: TGTGCCAGCGTCCCGAACACTGAAGCTTTCTTT.

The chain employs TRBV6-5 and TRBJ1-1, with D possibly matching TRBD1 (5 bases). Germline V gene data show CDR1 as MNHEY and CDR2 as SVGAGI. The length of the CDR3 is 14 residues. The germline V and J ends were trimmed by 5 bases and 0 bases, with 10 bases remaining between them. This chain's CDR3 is CASSHRGLNTEAFF. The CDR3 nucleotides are TGTGCCAGCAGTCATCGGGGGTTGAACACTGAAGCTTTCTTT.

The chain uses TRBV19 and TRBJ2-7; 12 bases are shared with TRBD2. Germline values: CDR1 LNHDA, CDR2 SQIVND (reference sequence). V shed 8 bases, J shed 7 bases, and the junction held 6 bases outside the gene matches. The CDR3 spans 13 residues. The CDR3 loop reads CASSTSGRREQYF. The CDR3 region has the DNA TGTGCCAGTTCGACTAGCGGGAGAAGGGAGCAGTACTTC.

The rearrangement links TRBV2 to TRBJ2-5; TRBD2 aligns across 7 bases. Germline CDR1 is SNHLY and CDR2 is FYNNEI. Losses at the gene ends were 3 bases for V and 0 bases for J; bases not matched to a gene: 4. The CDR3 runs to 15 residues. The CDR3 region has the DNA TGTGCCAGCAGTGACAGACTAGCTTACCAAGAGACCCAGTACTTC. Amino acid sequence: CASSDRLAYQETQYF.

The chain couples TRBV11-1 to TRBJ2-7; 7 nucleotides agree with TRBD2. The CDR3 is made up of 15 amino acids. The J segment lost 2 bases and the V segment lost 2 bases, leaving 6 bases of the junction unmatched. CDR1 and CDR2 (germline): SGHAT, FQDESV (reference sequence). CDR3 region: CASSLTGGSPYEQYF. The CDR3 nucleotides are TGTGCCAGCAGCTTAACGGGCGGGAGTCCCTACGAGCAGTACTTC.

The CDR3, as DNA: TGTGCCAGCAGTTACACTTCGACAGGGGCGAGATCTGGCTACACCTTC. Amino acid sequence: CASSYTSTGARSGYTF. The genes are TRBV6-5 and TRBJ1-2; TRBD1 matches at 8 bases. Germline loops: CDR1 MNHEY, CDR2 SVGAGI. The J segment lost 7 bases and the V segment lost 2 bases, leaving 12 bases of the junction unmatched. CDR3 length equals 16 residues.

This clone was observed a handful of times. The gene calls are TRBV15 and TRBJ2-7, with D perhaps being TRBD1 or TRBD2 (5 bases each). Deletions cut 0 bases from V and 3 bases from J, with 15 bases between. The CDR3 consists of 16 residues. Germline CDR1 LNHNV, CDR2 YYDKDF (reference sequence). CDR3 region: CATSREGEPSSYEQYF. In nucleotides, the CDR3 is TGTGCCACCAGCAGAGAGGGGGAACCTTCGAGCTACGAGCAGTACTTC.

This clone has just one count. In nucleotides, the CDR3 is TGTGCCAGCAGTCTTTGGGGACAGGGGGCGCGGAGTCAGCCCCAGCATTTT. Its protein product is CASSLWGQGARSQPQHF. The chain joins TRBV28 to TRBJ1-5, with 12 bases identical to TRBD1. Trimming at V came to 5 bases and at J to 6 bases, leaving 11 bases not matched to a gene. The CDR3 loop spans 17 amino acids. Germline lookup yields CDR1 MDHEN and CDR2 SYDVKM. The variable domain in full, with the rest retrieved from reference TRBV28 and TRBJ1-5, is DVKVTQSSRYLVKRTGEKVFLECVQDMDHENMFWYRQDPGLGLRLIYFSYDVKMKEKGDIPEGYSVSREKKERFSLILESASTNQTSMYLCASSLWGQGARSQPQHFGDGTRLSIL.

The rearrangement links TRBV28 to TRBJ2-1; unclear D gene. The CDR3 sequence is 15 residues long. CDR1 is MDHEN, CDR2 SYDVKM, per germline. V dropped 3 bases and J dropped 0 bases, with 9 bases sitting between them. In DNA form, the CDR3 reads TGTGCCAGCAGTTTGGACGGCGGCTCCTACAATGAGCAGTTCTTC. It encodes CASSLDGGSYNEQFF.

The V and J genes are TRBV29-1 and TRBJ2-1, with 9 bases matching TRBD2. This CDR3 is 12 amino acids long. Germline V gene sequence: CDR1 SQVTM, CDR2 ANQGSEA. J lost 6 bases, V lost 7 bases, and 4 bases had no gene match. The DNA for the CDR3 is TGCAGCGCTGGGACTAGCTTCAATGAGCAGTTCTTC. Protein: CSAGTSFNEQFF.

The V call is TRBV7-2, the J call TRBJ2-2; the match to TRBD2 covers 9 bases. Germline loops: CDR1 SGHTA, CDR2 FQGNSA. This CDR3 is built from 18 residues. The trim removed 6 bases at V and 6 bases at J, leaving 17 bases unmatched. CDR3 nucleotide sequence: TGTGCCAGCAGTCCATATATTACTAGCGGGCATAGTCCCGGGGAGCTGTTTTTT. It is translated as CASSPYITSGHSPGELFF.

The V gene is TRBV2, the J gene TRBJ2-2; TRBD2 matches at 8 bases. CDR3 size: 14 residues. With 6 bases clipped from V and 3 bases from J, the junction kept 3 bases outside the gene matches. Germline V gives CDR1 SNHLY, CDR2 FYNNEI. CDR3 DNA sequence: TGTGCCAGCAGAAGCGGGAGCTACACCGGGGAGCTGTTTTTT. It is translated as CASRSGSYTGELFF.

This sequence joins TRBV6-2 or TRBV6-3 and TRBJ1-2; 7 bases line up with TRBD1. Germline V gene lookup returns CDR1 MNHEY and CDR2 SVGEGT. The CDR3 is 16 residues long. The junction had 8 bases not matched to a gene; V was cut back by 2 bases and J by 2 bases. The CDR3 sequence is CASSYRAGTVNYGYTF. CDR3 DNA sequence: TGTGCCAGCAGTTACCGAGCCGGGACAGTGAACTATGGCTACACCTTC.

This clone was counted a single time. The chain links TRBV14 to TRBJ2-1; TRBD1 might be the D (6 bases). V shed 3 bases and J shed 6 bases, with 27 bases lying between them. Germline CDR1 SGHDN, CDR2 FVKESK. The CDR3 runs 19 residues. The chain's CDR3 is CASSQGLLWGPLRSNEQFF. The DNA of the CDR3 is TGTGCCAGCAGCCAGGGCTTATTGTGGGGGCCCTTACGTTCCAATGAGCAGTTCTTC.

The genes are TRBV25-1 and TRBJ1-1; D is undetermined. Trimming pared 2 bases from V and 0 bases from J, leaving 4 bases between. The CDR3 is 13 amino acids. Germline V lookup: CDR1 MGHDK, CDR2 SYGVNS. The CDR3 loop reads CASSEGVNTEAFF. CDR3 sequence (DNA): TGTGCCAGCAGTGAAGGGGTGAACACTGAAGCTTTCTTT. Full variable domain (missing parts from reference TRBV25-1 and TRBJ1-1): EADIYQTPRYLVIGTGKKITLECSQTMGHDKMYWYQQDPGMELHLIHYSYGVNSTEKGDLSSESTVSRIRTEHFPLTLESARPSHTSQYLCASSEGVNTEAFFGQGTRLTVV.

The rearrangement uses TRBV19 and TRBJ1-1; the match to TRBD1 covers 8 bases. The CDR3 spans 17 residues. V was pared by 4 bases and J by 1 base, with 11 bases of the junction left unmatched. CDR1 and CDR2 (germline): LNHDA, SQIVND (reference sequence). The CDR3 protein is CASSRETGGLRNTEAFF. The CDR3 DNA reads TGTGCCAGTAGTAGGGAAACAGGGGGACTCCGGAACACTGAAGCTTTCTTT.

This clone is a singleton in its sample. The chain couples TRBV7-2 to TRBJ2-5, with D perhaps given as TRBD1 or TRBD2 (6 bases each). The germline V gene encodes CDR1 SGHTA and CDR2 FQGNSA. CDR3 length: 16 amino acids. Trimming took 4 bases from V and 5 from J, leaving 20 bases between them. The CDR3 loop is CASSSTDRRLAETQYF. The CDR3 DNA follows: TGTGCCAGCAGCTCGACTGACAGGAGGCTAGCGGAGACCCAGTACTTC.

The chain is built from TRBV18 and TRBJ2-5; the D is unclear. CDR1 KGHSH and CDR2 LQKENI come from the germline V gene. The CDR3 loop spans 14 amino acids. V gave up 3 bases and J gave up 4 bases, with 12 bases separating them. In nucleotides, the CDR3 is TGTGCCAGCTCACCCGAAAGTAAGAGAGAGACCCAGTACTTC. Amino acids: CASSPESKRETQYF. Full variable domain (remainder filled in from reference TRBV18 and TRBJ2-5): NAGVMQNPRHLVRRRGQEARLRCSPMKGHSHVYWYRQLPEEGLKFMVYLQKENIIDESGMPKERFSAEFPKEGPSILRIQQVVRGDSAAYFCASSPESKRETQYFGPGTRLLVL.

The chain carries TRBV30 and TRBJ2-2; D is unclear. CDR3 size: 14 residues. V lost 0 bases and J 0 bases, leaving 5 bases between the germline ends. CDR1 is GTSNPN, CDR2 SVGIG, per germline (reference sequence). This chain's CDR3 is CAWSVWSNTGELFF. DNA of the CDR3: TGTGCCTGGAGTGTCTGGTCGAACACCGGGGAGCTGTTTTTT.

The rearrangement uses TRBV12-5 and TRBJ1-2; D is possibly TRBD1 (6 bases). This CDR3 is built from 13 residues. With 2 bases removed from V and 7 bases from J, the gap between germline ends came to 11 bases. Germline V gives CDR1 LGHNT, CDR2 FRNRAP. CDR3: CASGLSSGAGYTF. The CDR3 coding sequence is TGTGCTAGTGGTTTGTCTTCAGGGGCTGGCTACACCTTC. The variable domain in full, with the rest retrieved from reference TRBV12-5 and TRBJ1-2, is DARVTQTPRHKVTEMGQEVTMRCQPILGHNTVFWYRQTMMQGLELLAYFRNRAPLDDSGMPKDRFSAEMPDATLATLKIQPSEPRDSAVYFCASGLSSGAGYTFGSGTRLTVV.

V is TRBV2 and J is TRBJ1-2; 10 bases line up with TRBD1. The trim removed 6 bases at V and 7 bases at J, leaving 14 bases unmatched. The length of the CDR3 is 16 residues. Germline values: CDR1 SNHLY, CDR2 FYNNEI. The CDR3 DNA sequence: TGTGCCAGCAGAGCCGGGACAGGGGATCCTTTGGCTGGCTACACCTTC. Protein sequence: CASRAGTGDPLAGYTF.

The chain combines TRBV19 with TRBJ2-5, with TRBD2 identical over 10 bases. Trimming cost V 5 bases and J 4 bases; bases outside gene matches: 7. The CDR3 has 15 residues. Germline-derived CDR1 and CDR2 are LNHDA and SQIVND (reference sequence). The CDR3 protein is CASSGSSGRLETQYF. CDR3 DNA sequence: TGTGCCAGTAGTGGTTCTAGCGGGAGATTAGAGACCCAGTACTTC.

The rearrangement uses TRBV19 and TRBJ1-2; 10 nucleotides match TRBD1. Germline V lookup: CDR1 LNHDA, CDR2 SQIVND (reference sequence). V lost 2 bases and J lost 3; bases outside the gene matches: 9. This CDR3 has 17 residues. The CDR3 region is CASSIRTTTGGDYGYTF. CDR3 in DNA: TGTGCCAGTAGTATACGTACGACGACAGGGGGCGACTATGGCTACACCTTC.

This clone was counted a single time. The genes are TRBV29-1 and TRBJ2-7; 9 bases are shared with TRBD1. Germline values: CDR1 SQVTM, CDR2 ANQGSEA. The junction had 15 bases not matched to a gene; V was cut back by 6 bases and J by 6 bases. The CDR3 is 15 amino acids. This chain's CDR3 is CSVGRVGTGLTEQYF. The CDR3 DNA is TGCAGCGTAGGGAGGGTGGGGACAGGGTTAACCGAGCAGTACTTC.

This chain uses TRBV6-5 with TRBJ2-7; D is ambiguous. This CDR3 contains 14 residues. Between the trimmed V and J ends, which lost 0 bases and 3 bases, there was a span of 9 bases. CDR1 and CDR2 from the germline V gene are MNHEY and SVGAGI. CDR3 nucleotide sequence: TGTGCCAGCAGTTACTCTCCTTTACACTACGAGCAGTACTTC. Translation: CASSYSPLHYEQYF.

The CDR3 sequence: CASSHRGTEAFF. In nucleotides, the CDR3 is TGTGCCAGTAGTCATAGGGGCACTGAAGCTTTCTTT. The chain has TRBV19 and TRBJ1-1; D is perhaps TRBD1 (5 bases). V lost 5 bases and J lost 4, with 8 bases in between. This CDR3 is built from 12 residues. Per germline, CDR1 LNHDA and CDR2 SQIVND (reference sequence).

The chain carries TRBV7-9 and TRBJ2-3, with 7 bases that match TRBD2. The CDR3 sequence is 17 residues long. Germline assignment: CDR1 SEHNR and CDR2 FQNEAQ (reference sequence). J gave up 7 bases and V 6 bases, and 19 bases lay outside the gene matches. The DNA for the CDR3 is TGTGCCAGCAGTCTCACCCGGACTAGTTCCCTAGGGAATACGCAGTATTTT. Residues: CASSLTRTSSLGNTQYF.